This T cell receptor (beta chain) was retrieved from a study of T-cell reconstitution after alpha-beta-depleted transplantation in children. The CDR3 consists of 16 residues. Trimming removed 0 bases from V and 2 bases from J; junction bases left unmatched: 6. The germline gives CDR1 GTSNPN, CDR2 SVGIG (reference sequence). Preparation of the TCRbeta library involved a method that used unique molecular identifiers. TCRdb re-derived calls from the PCR reads in MiXCR, one entry per CDR3 protein. The table lists about 610,000 distinct CDR3 sequences, roughly a tenth of them singletons. This clonotype was seen a few times.

The sample here was PBMCs from the stem cell graft donor, taken from the stem cell graft. The source of this sequence is a human donor who donated a stem cell graft to a child with acute myeloid leukemia. The chain links TRBV30 to TRBJ2-3, with TRBD2 matching over 9 bases. The CDR3 DNA reads as TGTGCCTGGAGTGTGATGGCGGGAGGGCCCACAGATACGCAGTATTTT. Translated, it gives CAWSVMAGGPTDTQYF.